A selection of T cell receptor beta chains follows, all from one sample in a study of vaccination and CD4 T cells after COVID-19. TCRdb used MiXCR to reprocess the PCR reads, holding one entry per CDR3 protein. Of 14,000 to 15,000 distinct CDR3 sequences in the sample, under 60% were seen once. The antigens these receptors bind are not known. Material for sequencing was CD4+ T cells from blood, cultured in vitro. These receptors were collected from a human donor who had recovered from COVID-19. The CDR3 runs from the conserved cysteine through the conserved F or W. A D gene is named only where the DNA matches it firmly. The size field is filled for only some rows; it gives once, few, many or a size class.

j_call: TRBJ1-6; clone_size: few; v_call: TRBV28; d_call: -; cdr3_nt: TGTGCCAGCAGTTTATCCCGGGGCCTTGGCTCCTATAATTCACCCCTCCACTTT; cdr3_aa: CASSLSRGLGSYNSPLHF
j_call: TRBJ2-5; clone_size: -; v_call: TRBV11-3; d_call: TRBD1; cdr3_nt: TGTGCCAGCAGCCTCGGGACAGGGGAAGAGACCCAGTACTTC; cdr3_aa: CASSLGTGEETQYF
j_call: TRBJ1-5; clone_size: -; v_call: TRBV4-1; d_call: TRBD1; cdr3_nt: TGCGCCAGCAGCCAGGGTGACAGGGATGGTCAGCCCCAGCATTTT; cdr3_aa: CASSQGDRDGQPQHF
j_call: TRBJ1-2; clone_size: -; v_call: TRBV20-1; d_call: TRBD1; cdr3_nt: TGCAGTGCTAGAGTAACAGGGGTTGGCTACACCTTC; cdr3_aa: CSARVTGVGYTF
j_call: TRBJ1-2; clone_size: -; v_call: TRBV15; d_call: -; cdr3_nt: TGTGCCACCAGCAGAGATATTGTCAGCATCAACTATGGCTACACCTTC; cdr3_aa: CATSRDIVSINYGYTF
j_call: TRBJ1-2; clone_size: -; v_call: TRBV29-1; d_call: -; cdr3_nt: TGCAGCTGCGAGGTCAGGGAAGGGGACTACACCTTC; cdr3_aa: CSCEVREGDYTF
j_call: TRBJ1-3; clone_size: -; v_call: TRBV21-1; d_call: -; cdr3_nt: TGTGCCGGATCGCTAGGCTCTGGAAACACCATATATTTT; cdr3_aa: CAGSLGSGNTIYF
j_call: TRBJ1-6; clone_size: few; v_call: TRBV20-1; d_call: -; cdr3_nt: TGCAGTGCTAGAGATGGCCCTCTAAACTCACCCCTCCACTTT; cdr3_aa: CSARDGPLNSPLHF
j_call: TRBJ2-7; clone_size: -; v_call: TRBV21-1; d_call: -; cdr3_nt: TGTGCCCGAGCCGTACCCGGTAGGGACGAGCAGTACTTC; cdr3_aa: CARAVPGRDEQYF
j_call: TRBJ1-5; clone_size: once; v_call: TRBV7-9; d_call: -; cdr3_nt: TGTGCCAGCAGCTGGGGGGGAGGGAATCAGCCCCAGCATTTT; cdr3_aa: CASSWGGGNQPQHF
j_call: TRBJ2-5; clone_size: -; v_call: TRBV2; d_call: -; cdr3_nt: TGTGCCAGCGAAGGTGGGGGGCAAGAGACCCAGTACTTC; cdr3_aa: CASEGGGQETQYF
j_call: TRBJ1-2; clone_size: few; v_call: TRBV12-3/TRBV12-4; d_call: -; cdr3_nt: TGTGCCAGCAGTTTAAGGCAGGTTAACTATGGCTACACCTTC; cdr3_aa: CASSLRQVNYGYTF
j_call: TRBJ2-7; clone_size: once; v_call: TRBV2; d_call: TRBD1; cdr3_nt: TGTGCCAGCAGTGATTATGGGACAGCCGTTTACGAGCAGTACTTC; cdr3_aa: CASSDYGTAVYEQYF
j_call: TRBJ2-3; clone_size: once; v_call: TRBV2; d_call: -; cdr3_nt: TGTGCCAGCAGTGGCCTAGCGACCACAGATACGCAGTATTTT; cdr3_aa: CASSGLATTDTQYF
j_call: TRBJ1-1; clone_size: few; v_call: TRBV20-1; d_call: -; cdr3_nt: TGCAGTGCTTATTTGGGCGGTCAGAACACTGAAGCTTTCTTT; cdr3_aa: CSAYLGGQNTEAFF
j_call: TRBJ1-1; clone_size: -; v_call: TRBV5-1; d_call: -; cdr3_nt: TGCGCCAGCAGCTCGGGGTGGGCGGTAGGTGATGAAGCTTTCTTT; cdr3_aa: CASSSGWAVGDEAFF
j_call: TRBJ1-2; clone_size: few; v_call: TRBV20-1; d_call: -; cdr3_nt: TGCAGTGCTAGAGATAGAAGGAAGGGGGAGGATGGCTACACCTTC; cdr3_aa: CSARDRRKGEDGYTF
j_call: TRBJ2-2; clone_size: few; v_call: TRBV11-2; d_call: -; cdr3_nt: TGTGCCAGCAGCTTGTCAGGGGCCAAATACGAGCTGTTTTTT; cdr3_aa: CASSLSGAKYELFF
j_call: TRBJ2-2; clone_size: -; v_call: TRBV6-1; d_call: -; cdr3_nt: TGTGCCAGCAGCAGCGTTAACACCGGGGAGCTGTTTTTT; cdr3_aa: CASSSVNTGELFF
j_call: TRBJ1-1; clone_size: -; v_call: TRBV7-9; d_call: -; cdr3_nt: TGTGCCAGCAGCTTAAGGGCTCTGAACACTGAAGCTTTCTTT; cdr3_aa: CASSLRALNTEAFF
j_call: TRBJ2-3; clone_size: -; v_call: TRBV5-8; d_call: -; cdr3_nt: TGTGCCAGCAGCTGGTGGGCGGTCACAGATACGCAGTATTTT; cdr3_aa: CASSWWAVTDTQYF
j_call: TRBJ2-2; clone_size: -; v_call: TRBV7-3; d_call: -; cdr3_nt: TGTGCCAGCAGCTTTTGGGCTAGCAGCGCCGGGGAGCTGTTTTTT; cdr3_aa: CASSFWASSAGELFF
j_call: TRBJ1-2; clone_size: few; v_call: TRBV6-5; d_call: -; cdr3_nt: TGTGCCAGCAGTTACTCGGCAGGGCCTGGCTACACCTTC; cdr3_aa: CASSYSAGPGYTF
j_call: TRBJ1-1; clone_size: few; v_call: TRBV20-1; d_call: -; cdr3_nt: TGCAGTGCTATGGGGCAGCTAGTTAACACTGAAGCTTTCTTT; cdr3_aa: CSAMGQLVNTEAFF
j_call: TRBJ1-6; clone_size: -; v_call: TRBV12-3/TRBV12-4; d_call: -; cdr3_nt: TGTGCCAGCAGTTTTCCTGATTCACCCCTCCACTTT; cdr3_aa: CASSFPDSPLHF
j_call: TRBJ2-7; clone_size: -; v_call: TRBV4-1; d_call: -; cdr3_nt: TGCGCCAGCAGCCAGGACTGGGCGGGTTTCTACGAGCAGTACTTC; cdr3_aa: CASSQDWAGFYEQYF
j_call: TRBJ1-2; clone_size: -; v_call: TRBV7-9; d_call: -; cdr3_nt: TGTGCCAGCAGCTTCGGGGTGGGAGGTGATGGCTACACCTTC; cdr3_aa: CASSFGVGGDGYTF
j_call: TRBJ2-2; clone_size: few; v_call: TRBV6-1; d_call: -; cdr3_nt: TGTGCCGGCCAGTCCCGGGCCACCGGGGAGCTGTTTTTT; cdr3_aa: CAGQSRATGELFF
j_call: TRBJ2-7; clone_size: few; v_call: TRBV10-3; d_call: -; cdr3_nt: TGTGCCATCGCGGGACTCGAGGACGAGCAGTACTTC; cdr3_aa: CAIAGLEDEQYF
j_call: TRBJ2-2; clone_size: -; v_call: TRBV7-2; d_call: TRBD1; cdr3_nt: TGTGCCAGCAGCTTACCCACAGGGGGCACCGGGGAGCTGTTTTTT; cdr3_aa: CASSLPTGGTGELFF
j_call: TRBJ1-2; clone_size: -; v_call: TRBV6-1; d_call: -; cdr3_nt: TGTGCCAGCAGTGAATTACGGGATGGCTACACCTTC; cdr3_aa: CASSELRDGYTF
j_call: TRBJ1-5; clone_size: -; v_call: TRBV7-6; d_call: -; cdr3_nt: TGTGCCAGCAGCTTAGCCCTTAATCAGCCCCAGCATTTT; cdr3_aa: CASSLALNQPQHF
j_call: TRBJ2-4; clone_size: -; v_call: TRBV10-2; d_call: -; cdr3_nt: TGCGCCAGCAGTGAATCAGGTGGGGCGCTTGAAAACATTCAGTACTTC; cdr3_aa: CASSESGGALENIQYF
j_call: TRBJ2-3; clone_size: -; v_call: TRBV7-3; d_call: TRBD2; cdr3_nt: TGTGCCAGCAGCTTAGGGGAGGGGCCGGCAGATACGCAGTATTTT; cdr3_aa: CASSLGEGPADTQYF
j_call: TRBJ2-2; clone_size: once; v_call: TRBV6-1; d_call: -; cdr3_nt: TGTGCCAGCAGGGACTACGGGGAGCTGTTTTTT; cdr3_aa: CASRDYGELFF
j_call: TRBJ1-2; clone_size: -; v_call: TRBV20-1; d_call: -; cdr3_nt: TGCAGTGCTAGGTCCATCCCAGGGGATAACTATGCCTACACCTTC; cdr3_aa: CSARSIPGDNYAYTF
j_call: TRBJ1-5; clone_size: few; v_call: TRBV10-1; d_call: -; cdr3_nt: TGCGCCAGCAGTACAGGTCGGGGCAATCAGCCCCAGCATTTT; cdr3_aa: CASSTGRGNQPQHF
j_call: TRBJ2-4; clone_size: -; v_call: TRBV6-1; d_call: -; cdr3_nt: TGTGCCAGCAGCCGGGGACACTCCAAAAACATTCAGTACTTC; cdr3_aa: CASSRGHSKNIQYF
j_call: TRBJ2-3; clone_size: -; v_call: TRBV30; d_call: -; cdr3_nt: TGTGCCTGGAAGAAGGGTACTAGCACAGATACGCAGTATTTT; cdr3_aa: CAWKKGTSTDTQYF
j_call: TRBJ1-1; clone_size: few; v_call: TRBV2; d_call: -; cdr3_nt: TGTGCCAGCAGGGGGACGGTCACTGAAGCTTTCTTT; cdr3_aa: CASRGTVTEAFF
j_call: TRBJ1-5; clone_size: -; v_call: TRBV28; d_call: -; cdr3_nt: TGTGCCAGCAGTGTACAGGGAGAGTTCCTCGGGCAGCCCCAGCATTTT; cdr3_aa: CASSVQGEFLGQPQHF
j_call: TRBJ1-5; clone_size: few; v_call: TRBV20-1; d_call: TRBD1; cdr3_nt: TGCAGTGCTGTAGACAGGGGCCCTAATCAGCCCCAGCATTTT; cdr3_aa: CSAVDRGPNQPQHF
j_call: TRBJ2-3; clone_size: -; v_call: TRBV11-3; d_call: -; cdr3_nt: TGTGCCAGCAGCTCCGGAACAGATACGCAGTATTTT; cdr3_aa: CASSSGTDTQYF
j_call: TRBJ1-2; clone_size: -; v_call: TRBV7-9; d_call: -; cdr3_nt: TGTGCCAGCAGCTTGACGGACATCTATGGCTACACCTTC; cdr3_aa: CASSLTDIYGYTF
j_call: TRBJ1-1; clone_size: few; v_call: TRBV2; d_call: -; cdr3_nt: TGTGCCAGCAGTGAGGGGTATGAGGGAGCTTTCTTT; cdr3_aa: CASSEGYEGAFF
j_call: TRBJ1-2; clone_size: -; v_call: TRBV24-1; d_call: TRBD1; cdr3_nt: TGTGCCACGAGAGAGACAGGGGAAGACTATGGCTACACCTTC; cdr3_aa: CATRETGEDYGYTF
j_call: TRBJ1-2; clone_size: few; v_call: TRBV27; d_call: TRBD1; cdr3_nt: TGTGCCAGCAGCCCCAATCCGACAGGGAACAACTATGGCTACACCTTC; cdr3_aa: CASSPNPTGNNYGYTF
j_call: TRBJ2-5; clone_size: few; v_call: TRBV6-2/TRBV6-3; d_call: -; cdr3_nt: TGTGCCAGCAGTTATTGGGGGGAGTTTGAGACCCAGTACTTC; cdr3_aa: CASSYWGEFETQYF
j_call: TRBJ2-7; clone_size: -; v_call: TRBV15; d_call: -; cdr3_nt: TGTGCCACCAGCAGAGATCGTTCAGCGAATGCCTACGAGCAGTACTTC; cdr3_aa: CATSRDRSANAYEQYF
j_call: TRBJ2-3; clone_size: -; v_call: TRBV24-1; d_call: -; cdr3_nt: TGTGCCACCAGTGATCGAGCGGGTTACACAGATACGCAGTATTTT; cdr3_aa: CATSDRAGYTDTQYF
j_call: TRBJ1-2; clone_size: -; v_call: TRBV7-9; d_call: -; cdr3_nt: TGTGCCAGCAGCTCTAACTATGGCTACACCTTC; cdr3_aa: CASSSNYGYTF
j_call: TRBJ1-1; clone_size: -; v_call: TRBV6-5; d_call: -; cdr3_nt: TGTGCCAGCAGTTATGCAGAGAACACTGAAGCTTTCTTT; cdr3_aa: CASSYAENTEAFF
j_call: TRBJ2-1; clone_size: -; v_call: TRBV19; d_call: -; cdr3_nt: TGTGCCAGTAGTGCCGACGGATCGTTCAATGAGCAGTTCTTC; cdr3_aa: CASSADGSFNEQFF
j_call: TRBJ1-2; clone_size: few; v_call: TRBV27; d_call: TRBD1; cdr3_nt: TGTGCCAGCAGTGTTGGACAGGGGGGATCCTATGGCTACACCTTC; cdr3_aa: CASSVGQGGSYGYTF
j_call: TRBJ2-1; clone_size: -; v_call: TRBV10-3; d_call: TRBD2; cdr3_nt: TGTGCCATCCTCGAGCGGGAGGAATCCAACAATGAGCAGTTCTTC; cdr3_aa: CAILEREESNNEQFF
j_call: TRBJ1-2; clone_size: -; v_call: TRBV10-3; d_call: -; cdr3_nt: TGTGCCTGTAGGGAGGGGTACAACTATGGCTACACCTTC; cdr3_aa: CACREGYNYGYTF
j_call: TRBJ2-5; clone_size: few; v_call: TRBV30; d_call: -; cdr3_nt: TGTGCCTGGAGTGTAAAGGGGACCGAGACCCAGTACTTC; cdr3_aa: CAWSVKGTETQYF
j_call: TRBJ1-3; clone_size: few; v_call: TRBV20-1; d_call: -; cdr3_nt: TGCAGTGCTAGCGCAACCGGGACCTCTGGAAACACCATATATTTT; cdr3_aa: CSASATGTSGNTIYF
j_call: TRBJ2-1; clone_size: once; v_call: TRBV6-1; d_call: TRBD2; cdr3_nt: TGTGCCAGCAGTAAGGGACTAGCGCTCTACAATGAGCAGTTCTTC; cdr3_aa: CASSKGLALYNEQFF